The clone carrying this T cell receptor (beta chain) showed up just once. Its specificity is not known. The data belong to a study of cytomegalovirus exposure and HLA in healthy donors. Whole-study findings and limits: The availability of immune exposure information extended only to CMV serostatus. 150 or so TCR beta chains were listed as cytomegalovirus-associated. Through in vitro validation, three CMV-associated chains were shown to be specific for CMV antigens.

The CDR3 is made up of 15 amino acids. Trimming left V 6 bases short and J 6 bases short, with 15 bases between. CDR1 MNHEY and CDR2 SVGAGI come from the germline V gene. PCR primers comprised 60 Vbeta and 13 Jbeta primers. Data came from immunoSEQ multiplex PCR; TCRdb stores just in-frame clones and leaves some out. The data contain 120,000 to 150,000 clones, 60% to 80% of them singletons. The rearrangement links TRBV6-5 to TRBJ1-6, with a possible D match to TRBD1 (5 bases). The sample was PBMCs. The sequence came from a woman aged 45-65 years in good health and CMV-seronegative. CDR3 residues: CASSYEDRPNSPLHF. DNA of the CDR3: TGTGCCAGCAGCTACGAAGACAGACCTAATTCACCCCTCCACTTT.